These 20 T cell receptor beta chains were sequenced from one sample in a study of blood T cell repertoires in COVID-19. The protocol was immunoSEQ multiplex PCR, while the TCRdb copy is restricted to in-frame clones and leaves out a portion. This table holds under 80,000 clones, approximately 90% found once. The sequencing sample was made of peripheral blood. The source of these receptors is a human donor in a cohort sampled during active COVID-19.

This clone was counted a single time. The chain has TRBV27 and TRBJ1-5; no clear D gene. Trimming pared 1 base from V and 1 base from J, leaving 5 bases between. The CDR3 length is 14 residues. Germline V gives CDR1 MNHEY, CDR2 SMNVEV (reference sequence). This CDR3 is CASSLWQSNQPQHF. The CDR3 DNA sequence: TGTGCCAGCAGTTTATGGCAGAGCAATCAGCCCCAGCATTTT.

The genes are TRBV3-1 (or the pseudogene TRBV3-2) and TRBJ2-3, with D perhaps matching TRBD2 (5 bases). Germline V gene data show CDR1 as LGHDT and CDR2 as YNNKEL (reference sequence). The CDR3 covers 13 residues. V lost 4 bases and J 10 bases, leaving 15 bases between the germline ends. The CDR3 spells CASSLRDTGPQYF. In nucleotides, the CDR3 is TGTGCCAGCAGCCTCCGGGATACTGGGCCGCAGTATTTT.

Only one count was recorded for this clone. DNA of the CDR3: TGTGCCAGCATGAGGGGGTGGTCGGGCAGGCAGGAGCTGTTTTTT. It specifies CASMRGWSGRQELFF. The chain joins TRBV3-1 (or the pseudogene TRBV3-2) to TRBJ2-2, with D possibly being TRBD1 (6 bases). Trimming shortened V by 7 bases and J by 10 bases, and 22 bases separated the two germline ends. Germline lookup yields CDR1 LGHDT and CDR2 YNNKEL (reference sequence). The CDR3 is 15 amino acids.

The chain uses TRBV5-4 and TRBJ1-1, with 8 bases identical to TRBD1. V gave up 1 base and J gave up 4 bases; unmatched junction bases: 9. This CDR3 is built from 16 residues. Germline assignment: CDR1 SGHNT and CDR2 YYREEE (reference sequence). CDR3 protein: CASSLRPTGDGTEAFF. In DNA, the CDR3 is TGTGCCAGCAGCTTGCGACCGACAGGGGATGGCACTGAAGCTTTCTTT.

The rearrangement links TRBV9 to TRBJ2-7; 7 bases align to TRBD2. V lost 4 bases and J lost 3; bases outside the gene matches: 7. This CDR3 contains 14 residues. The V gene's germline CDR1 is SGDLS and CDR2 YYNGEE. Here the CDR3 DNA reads TGTGCCAGCAGCCCTGGACTAGTGAGCTACGAGCAGTACGTC. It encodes CASSPGLVSYEQYV.

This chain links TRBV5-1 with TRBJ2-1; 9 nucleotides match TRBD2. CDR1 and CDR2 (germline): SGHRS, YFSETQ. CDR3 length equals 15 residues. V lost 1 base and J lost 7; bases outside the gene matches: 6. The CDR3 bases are TGCGCCAGCAGCTTGAATGGCGGGAGGGGTAATGAGCAGTTCTTC. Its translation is CASSLNGGRGNEQFF. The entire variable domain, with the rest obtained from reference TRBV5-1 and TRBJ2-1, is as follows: KAGVTQTPRYLIKTRGQQVTLSCSPISGHRSVSWYQQTPGQGLQFLFEYFSETQRNKGNFPGRFSGRQFSNSRSEMNVSTLELGDSALYLCASSLNGGRGNEQFFGPGTRLTVL.

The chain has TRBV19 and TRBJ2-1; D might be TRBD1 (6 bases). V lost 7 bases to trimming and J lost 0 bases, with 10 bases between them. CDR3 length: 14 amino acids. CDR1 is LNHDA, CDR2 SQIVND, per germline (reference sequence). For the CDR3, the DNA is TGTGCCAGTAACCAGGGGAGCTCCTACAATGAGCAGTTCTTC. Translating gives CASNQGSSYNEQFF.

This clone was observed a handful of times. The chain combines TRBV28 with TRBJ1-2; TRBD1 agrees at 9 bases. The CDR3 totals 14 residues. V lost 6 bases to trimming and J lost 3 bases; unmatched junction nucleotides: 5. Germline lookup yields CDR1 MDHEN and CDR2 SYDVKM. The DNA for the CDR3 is TGTGCCAGCAGCAACAGGGGGCATGACTATGGCTACACCTTC. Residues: CASSNRGHDYGYTF.

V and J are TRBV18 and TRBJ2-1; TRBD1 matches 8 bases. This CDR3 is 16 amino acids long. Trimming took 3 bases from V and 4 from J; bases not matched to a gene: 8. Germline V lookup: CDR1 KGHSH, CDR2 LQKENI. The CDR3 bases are TGTGCCAGCTCACCCTCAGACAGGGGTGGGTACAATGAGCAGTTCTTC. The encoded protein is CASSPSDRGGYNEQFF.

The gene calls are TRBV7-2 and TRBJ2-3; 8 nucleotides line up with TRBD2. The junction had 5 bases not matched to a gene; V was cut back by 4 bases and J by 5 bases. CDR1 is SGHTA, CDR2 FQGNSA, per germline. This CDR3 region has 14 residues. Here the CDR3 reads CASSSTTSGDTQYF. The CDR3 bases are TGTGCCAGCAGCTCGACCACTAGCGGAGATACGCAGTATTTT.

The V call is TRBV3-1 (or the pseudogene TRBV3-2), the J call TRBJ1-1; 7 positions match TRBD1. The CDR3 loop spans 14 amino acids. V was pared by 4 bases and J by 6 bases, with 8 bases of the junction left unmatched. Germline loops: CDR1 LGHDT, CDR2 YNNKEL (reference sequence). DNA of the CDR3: TGTGCCAGCAGCCTCGCAACGACAGGGTCTGAAGCTTTCTTT. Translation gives CASSLATTGSEAFF.

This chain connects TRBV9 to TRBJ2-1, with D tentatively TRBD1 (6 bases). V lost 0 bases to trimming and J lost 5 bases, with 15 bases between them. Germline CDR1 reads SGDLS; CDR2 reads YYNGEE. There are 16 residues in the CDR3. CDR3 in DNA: TGTGCCAGCAGCGTAGCAGGGGCTTCGGCCCACAATGAGCAGTTCTTC. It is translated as CASSVAGASAHNEQFF.

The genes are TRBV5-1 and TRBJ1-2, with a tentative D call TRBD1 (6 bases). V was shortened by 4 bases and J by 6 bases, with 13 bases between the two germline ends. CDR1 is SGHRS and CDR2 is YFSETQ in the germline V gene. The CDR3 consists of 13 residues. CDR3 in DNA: TGCGCCAGCAGCCCCGAGGGGGGGCATGGCTACACCTTC. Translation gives CASSPEGGHGYTF.

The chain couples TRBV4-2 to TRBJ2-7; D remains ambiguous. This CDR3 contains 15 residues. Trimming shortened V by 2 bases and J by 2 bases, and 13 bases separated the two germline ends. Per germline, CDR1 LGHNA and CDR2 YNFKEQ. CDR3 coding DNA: TGTGCCAGCAGCCAAAGCGTGTTTGGCACCTACGAGCAGTACTTC. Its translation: CASSQSVFGTYEQYF.

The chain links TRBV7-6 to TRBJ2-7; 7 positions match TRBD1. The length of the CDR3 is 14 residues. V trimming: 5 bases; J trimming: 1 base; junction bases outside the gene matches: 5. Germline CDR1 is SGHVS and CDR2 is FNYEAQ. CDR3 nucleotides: TGTGCCAGCAGCATACAGGGGTATTCCTACGAGCAGTACTTC. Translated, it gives CASSIQGYSYEQYF.

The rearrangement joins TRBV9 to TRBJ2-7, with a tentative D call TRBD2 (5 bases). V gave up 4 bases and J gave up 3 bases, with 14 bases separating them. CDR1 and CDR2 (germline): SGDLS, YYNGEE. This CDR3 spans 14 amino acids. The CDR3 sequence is CASSPSVEGYEQYF. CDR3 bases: TGTGCCAGCAGCCCCTCTGTAGAGGGCTACGAGCAGTACTTC.

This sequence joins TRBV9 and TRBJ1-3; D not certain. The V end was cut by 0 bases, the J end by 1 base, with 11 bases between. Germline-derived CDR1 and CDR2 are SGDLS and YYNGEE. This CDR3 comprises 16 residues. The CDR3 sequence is CASSVGAASSGNTIYF. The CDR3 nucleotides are TGTGCCAGCAGCGTAGGGGCTGCTTCTTCTGGAAACACCATATATTTT. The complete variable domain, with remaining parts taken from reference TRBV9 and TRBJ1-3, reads DSGVTQTPKHLITATGQRVTLRCSPRSGDLSVYWYQQSLDQGLQFLIQYYNGEERAKGNILERFSAQQFPDLHSELNLSSLELGDSALYFCASSVGAASSGNTIYFGEGSWLTVV.

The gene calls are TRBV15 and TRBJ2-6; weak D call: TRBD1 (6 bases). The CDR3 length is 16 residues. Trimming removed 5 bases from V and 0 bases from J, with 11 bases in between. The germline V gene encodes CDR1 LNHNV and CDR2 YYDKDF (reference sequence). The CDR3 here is CATSDLTGSGANVLTF. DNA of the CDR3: TGTGCCACCAGCGACCTGACAGGCTCTGGGGCCAACGTCCTGACTTTC.

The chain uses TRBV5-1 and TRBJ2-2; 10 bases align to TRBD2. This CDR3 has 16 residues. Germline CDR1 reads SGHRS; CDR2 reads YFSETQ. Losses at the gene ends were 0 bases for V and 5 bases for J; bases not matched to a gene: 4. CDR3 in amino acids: CASSLDLAGVTGELFF. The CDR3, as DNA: TGCGCCAGCAGCTTGGATCTAGCGGGAGTAACCGGGGAGCTGTTTTTT.

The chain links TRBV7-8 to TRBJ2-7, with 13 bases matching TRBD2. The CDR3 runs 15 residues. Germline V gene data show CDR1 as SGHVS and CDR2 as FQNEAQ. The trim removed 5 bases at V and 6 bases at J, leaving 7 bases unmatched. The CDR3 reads CASSPRTSGRFEQYV. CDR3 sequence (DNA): TGTGCCAGCAGCCCCCGGACTAGCGGGAGATTCGAGCAGTACGTC.